This T cell receptor (beta chain) was captured by sequencing in a study of T cells after yellow fever vaccination. Study conclusions and caveats: Overlap between CD4 and CD8 compartments was detected for a small share of clonotypes. Detected again after the booster were most primary-vaccination clones, at 96% CD4 and approximately 85% CD8.

5'RACE template switching produced TCR cDNA carrying a universal primer site and UMIs. TCRdb recomputed calls from the 5' RACE reads with MiXCR, one row per CDR3 protein. The repertoire holds some 600,000 distinct CDR3 sequences, with more than 9% as singletons. Worth noting for this clonotype: The antigen is unknown.

CDR3 size: 14 residues. V lost 0 bases and J lost 5, with 10 bases in between. Germline V lookup: CDR1 WNHNN, CDR2 SYGVQD (reference sequence). This receptor was identified in a man aged 30 to 39 who received the YFV17D yellow fever vaccine. The source material was PBMCs, sampled on the day of the yellow fever booster vaccination. The chain uses TRBV10-1 and TRBJ2-5, with D perhaps matching TRBD2 (6 bases). The chain's CDR3 is CASSESRRDETQYF. The CDR3 DNA reads TGCGCCAGCAGTGAGTCGAGGAGGGATGAGACCCAGTACTTC.